Presented here are 30 T cell receptor beta chains from one specimen sequenced in a study of Graves' ophthalmopathy and Graves' hyperthyroidism. RNA transcripts served as template for amplifying TCR beta CDR3 sequences. Second-round multiplex PCR followed a first-round RT-PCR using HTBI primers. In TCRdb, the multiplex PCR reads were re-called with MiXCR into one record per CDR3 protein. Found here are under 250,000 distinct CDR3 sequences, roughly 29% of them singletons; the top ten hold approximately 9%. Input material: peripheral blood. The source of these receptors is a man over 45 with Graves' ophthalmopathy.

This clonotype was detected only a few times. This chain links TRBV6-1 with TRBJ2-2; 11 nucleotides agree with TRBD2. V was clipped by 0 bases and J by 7 bases; unmatched bases: 1. CDR3 size: 15 residues. Germline V gives CDR1 MNHNS, CDR2 SASEGT. The CDR3 nucleotides are TGTGCCAGCAGTGAAGCCCTAGCGGGGGGCGGGGAGCTGTTTTTT. Residues: CASSEALAGGGELFF.

This clonotype has at least ten counts. The chain is built from TRBV7-9 and TRBJ2-7; TRBD2 agrees at 9 bases. The ends lost 0 bases at V and 2 bases at J; junction bases unmatched: 5. The CDR3 covers 16 residues. Germline V gene lookup returns CDR1 SEHNR and CDR2 FQNEAQ (reference sequence). The CDR3: CASSLAGTSRTYEQYF. The CDR3 DNA follows: TGTGCCAGCAGCTTAGCCGGGACTAGCAGGACCTACGAGCAGTACTTC.

This clonotype was detected ten times or more. The rearrangement links TRBV5-1 to TRBJ2-7; 7 nucleotides match TRBD2. V trimming: 4 bases; J trimming: 6 bases; junction bases outside the gene matches: 7. Germline V gene data show CDR1 as SGHRS and CDR2 as YFSETQ. This CDR3 comprises 13 residues. The CDR3 loop reads CASSRGLEGEQYF. CDR3 bases: TGCGCCAGCAGCCGCGGACTAGAAGGCGAGCAGTACTTC.

This clonotype was seen repeatedly, ten times or more. This chain uses TRBV12-3 or TRBV12-4 with TRBJ2-7; 8 bases align to TRBD1. CDR3 size: 12 residues. The J segment lost 12 bases and the V segment lost 5 bases, leaving 9 bases of the junction unmatched. CDR3 amino acids: CASSPGQVYMYF. The CDR3 DNA reads as TGTGCCAGCAGTCCGGGACAGGTTTATATGTACTTC.

This clonotype occurred many times. J is TRBJ2-6 and V is TRBV19, with D possibly matching TRBD2 (6 bases). The CDR3 extends over 15 amino acids. V lost 8 bases, J lost 2 bases, and 13 bases lay in between. The germline V gene encodes CDR1 LNHDA and CDR2 SQIVND (reference sequence). CDR3 DNA sequence: TGTGCCAGTCGACGGGAGATCGCTGGGGCCAACGTCCTGACTTTC. It yields the protein CASRREIAGANVLTF.

This clonotype appeared many times. This sequence joins TRBV5-1 and TRBJ2-7; tentative D call: TRBD1 (6 bases). Per the germline V gene, CDR1 is SGHRS and CDR2 is YFSETQ. Trimming took off 3 bases at V and 9 bases at J, with 19 bases between the two ends. This CDR3 has 14 amino acids. CDR3 nucleotide sequence: TGCGCCAGCAGCTCAGGGGCCATGGGGCAGGGGCAGTACTTC. It is translated as CASSSGAMGQGQYF.

J is TRBJ2-7 and V is TRBV7-2; 10 bases are shared with TRBD2. The CDR3 spans 15 residues. The J segment lost 3 bases and the V segment lost 2 bases, leaving 4 bases of the junction unmatched. Germline V gene data show CDR1 as SGHTA and CDR2 as FQGNSA. The CDR3: CASSLLAGDNYEQYF. DNA for the CDR3: TGTGCCAGCAGCTTACTAGCGGGAGATAACTACGAGCAGTACTTC.

As DNA, the CDR3 is TGCGCCAGCAGCGATGGGACAGGGGGGAGAACTGAAGCTTTCTTT. Protein: CASSDGTGGRTEAFF. The chain uses TRBV5-1 and TRBJ1-1; 11 nucleotides agree with TRBD1. V dropped 4 bases and J dropped 5; count of bases not matched to a gene: 7. The germline CDR1 and CDR2 sequences are SGHRS and YFSETQ. CDR3 size: 15 residues.

This clonotype was seen at least ten times. V usage is TRBV18 and J usage is TRBJ2-7, with 7 bases identical to TRBD2. V was pared by 3 bases and J by 4 bases, with 15 bases of the junction left unmatched. Germline V gene sequence: CDR1 KGHSH, CDR2 LQKENI. The CDR3 is 17 amino acids. The CDR3 nucleotides read TGTGCCAGCTCACCCCCCCCTACTAGCGCCGACTGGTACGAGCAGTACTTC. This encodes CASSPPPTSADWYEQYF.

This clonotype was detected ten times or more. The J gene is TRBJ2-4, the V gene TRBV2; possibly TRBD1 for D (6 bases). Trimming took 5 bases from V and 0 from J, leaving 20 bases between them. Per germline, CDR1 SNHLY and CDR2 FYNNEI. This CDR3 has 18 residues. CDR3 sequence: CASSLDRSVPQAKNIQYF. The CDR3 coding sequence is TGTGCCAGCAGTCTGGACAGATCCGTACCTCAAGCCAAAAACATTCAGTACTTC.

There are many counts of this clonotype. The rearrangement uses TRBV7-2 and TRBJ1-2; the D is unclear. Germline V lookup: CDR1 SGHTA, CDR2 FQGNSA. The V end lost 0 bases, the J end lost 6 bases, and 11 bases lay between the germline ends. The CDR3 totals 14 residues. CDR3 in DNA: TGTGCCAGCAGCTTAGCGGGAGCTCGCAATGGCTACACCTTC. This codes for CASSLAGARNGYTF. Together with reference TRBV7-2 and TRBJ1-2, the CDR3 gives the full variable domain: GAGVSQSPSNKVTEKGKDVELRCDPISGHTALYWYRQSLGQGLEFLIYFQGNSAPDKSGLPSDRFSAERTGGSVSTLTIQRTQQEDSAVYLCASSLAGARNGYTFGSGTRLTVV.

This clonotype was counted ten times or more. This rearrangement joins TRBV2 to TRBJ2-2; 7 bases map to TRBD1. V dropped 6 bases and J dropped 6; count of bases not matched to a gene: 7. Germline CDR1 is SNHLY and CDR2 is FYNNEI. The CDR3 is made up of 14 amino acids. CDR3 in DNA: TGTGCCAGCAGATCGGGAACAGGGGCCGGGGAGCTGTTTTTT. Translating gives CASRSGTGAGELFF.

V gene TRBV27 combines with J gene TRBJ2-2; D might be TRBD1 (5 bases). In germline, CDR1 is MNHEY, CDR2 SMNVEV (reference sequence). V dropped 5 bases and J dropped 7 bases, with 11 bases sitting between them. This CDR3 region has 13 residues. CDR3 sequence: CASSPDSFGELFF. CDR3 in DNA: TGTGCCAGCAGTCCCGACAGTTTCGGGGAGCTGTTTTTT.

This sequence joins TRBV6-1 and TRBJ1-6; D not resolved. Trimming took off 2 bases at V and 6 bases at J, with 8 bases between the two ends. There are 14 residues in the CDR3. CDR1 is MNHNS and CDR2 is SASEGT in the germline V gene. This CDR3 is CASSELGTNSPLHF. CDR3 DNA sequence: TGTGCCAGCAGTGAATTGGGTACTAATTCACCCCTCCACTTT.

The chain combines TRBV27 with TRBJ2-2; D possibly corresponds to TRBD1 (7 bases). Germline CDR1 reads MNHEY; CDR2 reads SMNVEV (reference sequence). The CDR3 has 15 residues. Deletions cut 6 bases from V and 3 bases from J, with 14 bases between. CDR3 amino acids: CASRQGGSYTGELFF. For the CDR3, the DNA is TGTGCCAGCAGGCAGGGGGGATCCTACACCGGGGAGCTGTTTTTT.

This clonotype has ten or more counts. A much larger clone sits a single nucleotide away, making a read error possible. It is likely a read error, because the conserved phenylalanine at the end of the CDR3 is missing. The chain has TRBV19 and TRBJ2-7; perhaps D is TRBD1 or TRBD2 (5 bases each). This CDR3 region has 15 residues. Germline V gene sequence: CDR1 LNHDA, CDR2 SQIVND (reference sequence). V was trimmed by 4 bases and J by 5 bases, leaving 18 bases between them. The CDR3 here is CASSTGTGAFDEQYL. DNA for the CDR3: TGTGCCAGTAGTACAGGGACCGGGGCTTTCGACGAGCAGTACTTA.

The chain joins TRBV9 to TRBJ2-5; 7 bases are shared with TRBD2. V lost 7 bases, J lost 4 bases, and 7 bases stayed unmatched. Germline CDR1 SGDLS, CDR2 YYNGEE. CDR3 length: 13 amino acids. CDR3 nucleotides: TGTGCCAGCGGGGGGGTGGTCCGAGAGACCCAGTACTTC. Its protein product is CASGGVVRETQYF.

The V gene is TRBV6-2 or TRBV6-3, the J gene TRBJ1-2; TRBD1 agrees at 7 bases. The ends lost 5 bases at V and 4 bases at J; junction bases unmatched: 10. This CDR3 has 15 residues. CDR1 MNHEY and CDR2 SVGEGT come from the germline V gene. The CDR3 DNA sequence: TGTGCCAGCAGTCGGGACAGTCCTCAACTCTATGGCTACACCTTC. Its translation: CASSRDSPQLYGYTF.

This clonotype was recorded at least ten times. V usage is TRBV6-5 and J usage is TRBJ2-7; 9 positions agree with TRBD1. J lost 3 bases, V lost 6 bases, and 12 bases had no gene match. This CDR3 has 16 residues. Germline V gene lookup returns CDR1 MNHEY and CDR2 SVGAGI. CDR3 nucleotide sequence: TGTGCCAGCAGAATCTCACCTGGGACAGGGATCTACGAGCAGTACTTC. Translating gives CASRISPGTGIYEQYF.

This clonotype was observed at least ten times. The chain combines TRBV5-1 with TRBJ1-2, with a tentative D call TRBD1 (6 bases). The CDR3 is 14 residues long. Germline CDR1 and CDR2: SGHRS and YFSETQ. Trimming took 4 bases from V and 3 from J, leaving 13 bases between them. CDR3 DNA: TGCGCCAGCAGCGAGGGGGGATTTCACTATGGCTACACCTTC. Amino acids: CASSEGGFHYGYTF.

This clonotype was counted ten times or more. V usage is TRBV20-1 and J usage is TRBJ2-3, with D maybe TRBD1 (6 bases). Germline V gives CDR1 DFQATT, CDR2 SNEGSKA (reference sequence). This CDR3 is built from 15 residues. The V gene lost 3 bases and the J gene lost 2 bases, with 15 bases spanning the gap. In DNA, the CDR3 is TGCAGTGCTAGTCGCCCTGGGACATTCACAGATACGCAGTATTTT. Translation gives CSASRPGTFTDTQYF.

The rearrangement joins TRBV7-2 to TRBJ2-7, with unresolved D. The CDR3 consists of 14 residues. V was cut by 5 bases and J by 5 bases, with 16 bases left in between. CDR1 and CDR2 from the germline V gene are SGHTA and FQGNSA. CDR3: CASSPGGSLHEQYF. DNA for the CDR3: TGTGCCAGCAGCCCGGGTGGTTCTCTCCACGAGCAGTACTTC.

This clonotype was found many times. The J gene is TRBJ2-2, the V gene TRBV15, with TRBD2 matching 12 bases. This CDR3 comprises 22 residues. CDR1 is LNHNV and CDR2 is YYDKDF in the germline V gene (reference sequence). J gave up 2 bases and V 4 bases, and 20 bases lay outside the gene matches. The CDR3 here is CATSTQTGAKPGLAGNTGELFF. The CDR3 DNA sequence: TGTGCCACCAGCACTCAAACAGGGGCGAAGCCGGGACTAGCGGGTAACACCGGGGAGCTGTTTTTT.

In its sample, this clonotype was seen many times. The chain employs TRBV29-1 and TRBJ2-7; 11 bases line up with TRBD2. The CDR3 runs to 14 residues. Germline V gene sequence: CDR1 SQVTM, CDR2 ANQGSEA. V was clipped by 5 bases and J by 7 bases; unmatched bases: 10. The CDR3 coding sequence is TGCAGCGTTATACTAGCGGGAGACGTAGTTGAGCAGTACTTC. It specifies CSVILAGDVVEQYF.

V and J are TRBV2 and TRBJ1-1; 9 bases map to TRBD1. Germline V gene sequence: CDR1 SNHLY, CDR2 FYNNEI. CDR3 length: 14 residues. Trimming removed 7 bases from V and 6 bases from J; junction bases left unmatched: 9. CDR3 loop: CASTGQGLSSEAFF. CDR3 nucleotides: TGTGCCAGCACCGGACAGGGGTTGTCGTCTGAAGCTTTCTTT.

The V and J genes are TRBV12-3 or TRBV12-4 and TRBJ1-2; no firm D call. V was pared by 3 bases and J by 4 bases, with 6 bases between. This CDR3 is 12 amino acids long. In DNA form, the CDR3 reads TGTGCCAGCAGTTTTTACAGCTATGGCTACACCTTC. Its translation is CASSFYSYGYTF.

In its sample, this clonotype was seen many times. A much larger clone sits a single nucleotide away, making a read error possible. This chain links TRBV6-1 with TRBJ2-7, with 11 bases matching TRBD1. Unmatched junction bases numbered 8, after V lost 4 bases and J lost 6 bases. Per the germline V gene, CDR1 is MNHNS and CDR2 is SASEGT. The CDR3 has 15 residues. The CDR3 DNA reads TGTGCCAGCAGTGGAATCTGGACAGGGGGCTCCGAGCAGTACTTC. Its translation: CASSGIWTGGSEQYF.

The rearrangement uses TRBV28 and TRBJ1-1; unclear D gene. The CDR3 contains 14 residues. Trimming took 5 bases from V and 1 from J, leaving 11 bases between them. Germline V gene lookup returns CDR1 MDHEN and CDR2 SYDVKM. The CDR3 region is CASSTSLQNTEAFF. In DNA, the CDR3 is TGTGCCAGCAGTACCTCTCTACAGAACACTGAAGCTTTCTTT. Based on the CDR3 plus reference TRBV28 and TRBJ1-1, the full variable domain is DVKVTQSSRYLVKRTGEKVFLECVQDMDHENMFWYRQDPGLGLRLIYFSYDVKMKEKGDIPEGYSVSREKKERFSLILESASTNQTSMYLCASSTSLQNTEAFFGQGTRLTVV.

In its sample, this clonotype ranks as medium-sized. V usage is TRBV28 and J usage is TRBJ1-5; D call uncertain. Trimming pared 8 bases from V and 3 bases from J, leaving 14 bases between. CDR3 length: 14 residues. CDR1 and CDR2 from the germline V gene are MDHEN and SYDVKM. The CDR3 is CASCHRGDNQPQHF. The DNA for the CDR3 is TGTGCCAGCTGTCACCGGGGAGACAATCAGCCCCAGCATTTT.

Many counts were recorded for this clonotype. The chain is built from TRBV20-1 and TRBJ2-5; no clear D gene. The germline V gene encodes CDR1 DFQATT and CDR2 SNEGSKA (reference sequence). The CDR3 consists of 17 residues. Trimming took 3 bases from V and 4 from J, leaving 24 bases between them. The CDR3 loop is CSAREVASMSDLETQYF. In DNA form, the CDR3 reads TGCAGTGCTAGGGAAGTCGCTAGTATGTCTGATTTAGAGACCCAGTACTTC.